Listed here are 23 T cell receptor beta chains from one sample, sequenced in a study of shared clonotypes between healthy human individuals. This table comes from immunoSEQ multiplex PCR, and its TCRdb copy is limited to in-frame clones, with some not included. The sample shows approximately 500,000 clones, about 84% of them seen only once. Material: PBMCs. The receptors stem from a woman aged 40 to 55 in good health. Some clones in this sample may be carry-over from other donors' samples.

This clone has only a few counts. V usage is TRBV7-8 and J usage is TRBJ1-1; D gene ambiguous. Germline V CDR1 and CDR2: SGHVS, FQNEAQ. V was pared by 3 bases and J by 1 base, with 6 bases between. The CDR3 extends over 13 amino acids. The CDR3 region is CASSFVGNTEAFF. CDR3 DNA sequence: TGTGCCAGCAGCTTCGTCGGGAACACTGAAGCTTTCTTT.

This clone was seen just once. The rearrangement links TRBV7-2 to TRBJ1-1; D is unresolved. Germline CDR1 and CDR2: SGHTA and FQGNSA. V gave up 6 bases and J gave up 5 bases, with 13 bases separating them. The CDR3 loop spans 13 amino acids. The CDR3 DNA reads as TGTGCCAGCAGGGGATCCCGATTAACTGAAGCTTTCTTT. Translating gives CASRGSRLTEAFF.

In the case of this clone: This likely reflects a read error, since a far larger clone is one base away. The same CDR3 is also encoded by other DNA sequences in this sample. This rearrangement joins TRBV4-2 to TRBJ1-1; weak D call: TRBD1 (5 bases). Germline lookup yields CDR1 LGHNA and CDR2 YNFKEQ. The CDR3 has 15 residues. The CDR3 DNA follows: TGTGCTAGCAGCCAAGGAGGGACCCTGAGCACTGAAGCTTTCTTT. Encoded protein: CASSQGGTLSTEAFF.

DNA of the CDR3: TGTGCCAGCAGCTTAGGGACAGGGGGTGCAGATACGCAGTATTTT. Amino acids: CASSLGTGGADTQYF. The gene calls are TRBV7-3 and TRBJ2-3; TRBD1 aligns across 11 bases. Looked up from germline, CDR1 is SGHTA and CDR2 is FQGTGA. The CDR3 has 15 residues. Trimming at V came to 2 bases and at J to 4 bases, leaving 2 bases not matched to a gene.

The rearrangement links TRBV5-1 to TRBJ2-3; tentative D call: TRBD2 (6 bases). The CDR3 is 16 residues long. Germline CDR1 reads SGHRS; CDR2 reads YFSETQ. Trimming removed 4 bases at V and 2 bases at J, with 17 bases between. The CDR3, as DNA: TGCGCCAGCAGCGCGACTAGGGGCGCCGCCACAGATACGCAGTATTTT. Translated, it gives CASSATRGAATDTQYF.

The chain employs TRBV5-1 and TRBJ1-1; 12 bases line up with TRBD1. The CDR3 is made up of 17 amino acids. The V segment lost 4 bases and the J segment 1 base; nucleotides outside the gene matches: 8. Germline CDR1 reads SGHRS; CDR2 reads YFSETQ. CDR3 in DNA: TGCGCCAGCAGCGGAACCGGGACAGGGGGCCCGAACACTGAAGCTTTCTTT. Translated, it gives CASSGTGTGGPNTEAFF. Full variable domain (rest looked up from reference TRBV5-1 and TRBJ1-1): KAGVTQTPRYLIKTRGQQVTLSCSPISGHRSVSWYQQTPGQGLQFLFEYFSETQRNKGNFPGRFSGRQFSNSRSEMNVSTLELGDSALYLCASSGTGTGGPNTEAFFGQGTRLTVV.

A word on this clone: With a far larger clone one base away, a read error is the likely cause. Distinct nucleotide sequences in the sample also encode this CDR3. The CDR3 nucleotides are TGCGCCTCAAACCCGACTAGCGGGATGGTTCGCACCGGGGAGCTGTTTTTT. Its protein is CASNPTSGMVRTGELFF. This chain uses TRBV30 with TRBJ2-2; 11 positions agree with TRBD2. The CDR3 length is 17 residues. Germline CDR1 GTSNPN, CDR2 SVGIG (reference sequence). The whole variable domain, filled in from reference TRBV30 and TRBJ2-2, reads SQTIHQWPATLVQPVGSPLSLECTVEGTSNPNLYWYRQAAGRGLQLLFYSVGIGQISSEVPQNLSASRPQDRQFILSSKKLLLSDSGFYLCASNPTSGMVRTGELFFGEGSRLTVL.

About this clone: A far bigger clonotype differs at one base, so this is likely a read error. The gene calls are TRBV7-9 and TRBJ2-7; D gene uncertain. The CDR3 sequence is 15 residues long. Looked up from germline, CDR1 is SEHNR and CDR2 is FQNEAQ (reference sequence). CDR3 sequence reads: CASSPPFRFGYEQCF. CDR3 DNA: TGTGCCAGCAGCCCGCCCTTCAGGTTCGGCTACGAGCAGTGCTTC.

This clone was observed a handful of times. The chain carries TRBV6-6 and TRBJ2-5; possible D gene TRBD2, 5 bases. The V and J ends lost 5 bases and 2 bases respectively, with 9 bases between them. The CDR3 consists of 13 residues. CDR1 is MNHNY and CDR2 is SVGAGI in the germline V gene (reference sequence). As DNA, the CDR3 is TGTGCCAGCAGTCCTCCGGGACAAGAGACCCAGTACTTC. Its translation is CASSPPGQETQYF.

The V gene is TRBV5-4, the J gene TRBJ1-2; a possible D gene is TRBD1 (5 bases). The germline V gene encodes CDR1 SGHNT and CDR2 YYREEE (reference sequence). With 0 bases removed from V and 5 bases from J, the gap between germline ends came to 14 bases. The CDR3 covers 15 residues. CDR3 sequence reads: CASSLEGTVGYGYTF. CDR3 sequence (DNA): TGTGCCAGCAGCTTGGAAGGGACTGTGGGATATGGCTACACCTTC.

This clone was seen a single time. Distinct nucleotide sequences in the sample also encode this CDR3. This rearrangement joins TRBV2 to TRBJ1-4, with D unclear. Trimming stripped 7 bases from V and 4 bases from J, with 10 bases between. The CDR3 loop spans 13 amino acids. The germline gives CDR1 SNHLY, CDR2 FYNNEI. The CDR3, as DNA: TGTGCCAGCACCAAGGGCCTTAATGAAAAACTGTTTTTT. Protein product: CASTKGLNEKLFF.

This clone was counted a few times. The chain is built from TRBV11-2 and TRBJ2-5; no clear D. Germline assignment: CDR1 SGHAT and CDR2 FQNNGV. With 1 base removed from V and 5 bases from J, the gap between germline ends came to 2 bases. There are 11 residues in the CDR3. CDR3: CASSLGETQYF. CDR3 DNA: TGTGCCAGCAGCTTAGGGGAGACCCAGTACTTC.

This chain uses TRBV7-3 with TRBJ2-1; 7 bases line up with TRBD2. Germline CDR1 SGHTA, CDR2 FQGTGA. The CDR3 length is 15 residues. J lost 9 bases, V lost 4 bases, and 12 bases had no gene match. The CDR3 here is CASSSQGGGGPEQFF. DNA of the CDR3: TGTGCCAGCAGCTCCCAAGGCGGGGGAGGTCCTGAGCAGTTCTTC.

This chain connects TRBV9 to TRBJ2-1; 7 positions agree with TRBD2. CDR3 length: 17 residues. CDR1 is SGDLS, CDR2 YYNGEE, per germline. V lost 4 bases and J lost 7; bases outside the gene matches: 17. The CDR3, as DNA: TGTGCCAGCAGCTCGAGGACTAGTCTATTGGTATCGAATGAGCAGTTCTTC. Its translation: CASSSRTSLLVSNEQFF.

V is TRBV5-6 and J is TRBJ1-1; D gene unclear. This CDR3 is 15 amino acids long. Germline V gene lookup returns CDR1 SGHDT and CDR2 YYEEEE. Trimming removed 4 bases at V and 3 bases at J, with 16 bases between. The CDR3 loop reads CASSIPGKTDTEAFF. DNA of the CDR3: TGTGCCAGCAGCATTCCGGGGAAGACGGACACTGAAGCTTTCTTT.

Notes on this clone: A far larger clone is just one base off, so this is likely a read error. This chain links TRBV21-1 with TRBJ1-1. TRBV21-1 is a recognized pseudogene. There are 13 residues in the CDR3. The CDR3: CASSKVYNTEAFF. In DNA form, the CDR3 reads TGTGCCAGCAGCAAAGTTTACAACACTGAAGCTTTCTTT.

This clone is a singleton in its sample. This chain links TRBV6-5 with TRBJ1-5; tentatively, D is TRBD1 (6 bases). Trimming shortened V by 0 bases and J by 5 bases, and 8 bases separated the two germline ends. The germline V gene encodes CDR1 MNHEY and CDR2 SVGAGI. This CDR3 is built from 14 residues. Here the CDR3 reads CASSYSRGDQPQHF. In DNA form, the CDR3 reads TGTGCCAGCAGTTACTCGAGGGGGGATCAGCCCCAGCATTTT.

This clone has a count of ten or more. V and J are TRBV5-4 and TRBJ1-2; D is perhaps TRBD1 (5 bases). V shed 0 bases and J shed 3 bases, with 15 bases lying between them. The V gene's germline CDR1 is SGHNT and CDR2 YYREEE (reference sequence). The CDR3 length is 16 residues. CDR3 nucleotide sequence: TGTGCCAGCAGCTTGGAGTCTGAGGGGTCTTACTATGGCTACACCTTC. It yields the protein CASSLESEGSYYGYTF.

As regards this clone: Other DNA sequences in the sample encode the same CDR3. The rearrangement links TRBV18 to TRBJ2-2; TRBD1 agrees at 7 bases. With V trimmed by 1 base and J by 1 base, 0 bases remained unmatched. Per germline, CDR1 KGHSH and CDR2 LQKENI. The CDR3 covers 15 residues. The CDR3 DNA sequence: TGTGCCAGCTCACCACGGACAGGGAACACCGGGGAGCTGTTTTTT. This translates into CASSPRTGNTGELFF.

This clone was detected only once. The chain couples TRBV5-1 to TRBJ2-7; no firm D call. CDR1 and CDR2 from the germline V gene are SGHRS and YFSETQ. V was shortened by 1 base and J by 0 bases, with 14 bases between the two germline ends. CDR3 length: 16 residues. The CDR3 loop reads CASSLSTRPSSYEQYF. Written as DNA, the CDR3 is TGCGCCAGCAGCTTGTCCACACGACCCTCCTCCTACGAGCAGTACTTC.

Concerning this clone itself: Other DNA sequences within the sample encode an identical CDR3. This chain uses TRBV7-9 with TRBJ2-7; D remains unclear. V was pared by 1 base and J by 2 bases, with 3 bases between. The CDR3 covers 12 residues. CDR1 and CDR2 (germline): SEHNR, FQNEAQ (reference sequence). CDR3 in amino acids: CASSLGAYEQYF. CDR3 nucleotides: TGTGCCAGCAGCTTAGGAGCCTACGAGCAGTACTTC.

This chain connects TRBV6-1 to TRBJ1-5; D not certain. From germline, CDR1 is MNHNS and CDR2 SASEGT. Trimming left V 10 bases short and J 4 bases short, with 14 bases between. The CDR3 runs to 13 residues. The CDR3 spells CATHRTMNQPQHF. The CDR3, as DNA: TGTGCCACTCACCGGACCATGAATCAGCCCCAGCATTTT.

This chain joins TRBV28 and TRBJ2-5, with TRBD2 matching over 9 bases. V dropped 2 bases and J dropped 2; count of bases not matched to a gene: 6. The CDR3 length is 16 residues. The V gene's germline CDR1 is MDHEN and CDR2 SYDVKM. CDR3 amino acids: CASSLAGGLLQETQYF. The CDR3 DNA follows: TGTGCCAGCAGTTTAGCGGGAGGGCTGTTACAAGAGACCCAGTACTTC.